This TCR beta chain was recorded in a study of T-cell reconstitution after alpha-beta-depleted transplantation in children. Study-wide points: Day-60 TCRbeta diversity that was high in some patients was derived from surviving recipient T cells and thymic progenitors. The authors attributed T-cell counts and diversity one year after transplant mostly to newly produced T cells. The study reportedly traced alpha-beta T cells about two months after transplant to several hundred expanded graft clones.

Preparation of the TCRbeta library was carried out with unique molecular identifiers. MiXCR was run by TCRdb on the PCR reads, yielding one entry per CDR3 protein. The table shows about 640,000 distinct CDR3 sequences, with 10% to 15% occurring only once. Trimming took 6 bases from V and 6 from J, leaving 17 bases between them. The CDR3 is 14 amino acids. Germline-derived CDR1 and CDR2 are LGHDT and YNNKEL (reference sequence). This clonotype was detected only a few times. The target antigen is unknown. Sequenced here: PBMCs, mostly from graft donor cells, sampled 360 days after TCRalphabeta/CD19-depleted stem cell transplant. This sequence joins TRBV3-1 and TRBJ1-2, with D maybe TRBD1 (5 bases). The receptor's source is a male patient younger than 18 who had a stem cell transplant for acute myeloid leukemia, so the T cells may come from the graft donor. This CDR3 is CASRLSGPENGYTF. CDR3 in DNA: TGTGCCAGCAGGCTCTCGGGACCCGAGAATGGCTACACCTTC. Complete variable domain (other parts from reference TRBV3-1 and TRBJ1-2): DTAVSQTPKYLVTQMGNDKSIKCEQNLGHDTMYWYKQDSKKFLKIMFSYNNKELIINETVPNRFSPKSPDKAHLNLHINSLELGDSAVYFCASRLSGPENGYTFGSGTRLTVV.